This TCR beta chain was identified during a study of early T cells in non-severe SARS-CoV-2 infection. Background on the study: Chains were not paired, and sequencing was done on bulk RNA from unsorted whole blood. Study-wide results and limits: Private and CD4 specificities were missed by VDJdb matching, which favored anti-spike CD8 responses.

This clonotype was counted only a few times. Its target is unknown. Molecules of cDNA were individually given unique molecular identifiers that were attached to them. MiXCR, run by TCRdb on the 5' RACE reads, gives a single entry per CDR3 protein. Among tens of thousands of distinct CDR3 sequences listed, 8.5% to 10% were seen once. CDR1 and CDR2 from the germline V gene are SQVTM and ANQGSEA. The CDR3 covers 14 residues. Germline trimming cut 6 bases from V and 4 bases from J; bases unmatched to any gene: 4. J is TRBJ2-2 and V is TRBV29-1; 11 nucleotides agree with TRBD2. Sequences were obtained from whole blood. This sequence was found in an adult who was a healthcare worker with PCR-confirmed SARS-CoV-2 infection or an uninfected control (not recorded which). The CDR3 DNA reads TGCAGCGTCAGACTAGCGGGACGCACCGGGGAGCTGTTTTTT. Amino acid sequence: CSVRLAGRTGELFF.